This T cell receptor beta chain was found in a study of cytomegalovirus exposure and HLA in healthy donors. Study as a whole: The early release's HLA-typed donors yielded tens of millions of unique TCRs. Notes on the study in general: Several top significant clusters appeared, in a later analysis, to be linked to common viral pathogens. Later analysis placed DRB1 highest and HLA-C lowest in TCR association rates, which differed by HLA locus. TCR beta chains numbering more than 150 were designated cytomegalovirus-associated.

As to this clone: Its target is unknown.

The primer mix had 60 Vbeta and 13 Jbeta primers. Here immunoSEQ multiplex PCR was the method, and the copy in TCRdb shows in-frame clones only, minus some. The sample has approximately 150,000 clones; more than 70% are singletons. V was clipped by 5 bases and J by 4 bases, with 14 bases between them. The germline CDR1 and CDR2 sequences are MDHEN and SYDVKM. This CDR3 has 14 amino acids. This chain connects TRBV28 to TRBJ1-2; D remains ambiguous. Sequencing was carried out using PBMCs. The receptor was isolated from a man aged 40-49 years in good health and CMV-seronegative. CDR3 in DNA: TGTGCCAGCAGTCTGGTAGGTCAGGCCTATGGCTACACCTTC. Protein sequence: CASSLVGQAYGYTF.